The 19 T cell receptor beta chains given below trace back to one sample, sequenced in a study of T-cell memory formation after mild COVID-19. TCRdb independently ran MiXCR on the 5' RACE reads; one entry per CDR3 protein. The profile shows 200,000 to 250,000 distinct CDR3 sequences, roughly a tenth of them singletons. Sequencing input: PBMCs or a T cell subset sorted from them (not recorded which). The receptors come from a man younger than 35 who had mild COVID-19 (a few samples of this study predate the infection). Cell type and time point are not known.

This clonotype was detected many times. The J gene is TRBJ2-5, the V gene TRBV24-1; D perhaps matches TRBD1 (6 bases). Trimming stripped 2 bases from V and 4 bases from J, with 7 bases between. The CDR3 has 13 amino acids. The germline CDR1 and CDR2 sequences are KGHDR and SFDVKD. This CDR3 is CATSDWTAETQYF. The CDR3 nucleotides read TGTGCCACCAGTGATTGGACAGCAGAGACCCAGTACTTC.

Details on this clonotype: The junction and the germline gene differ at one end; a read error may be behind it. V usage is TRBV6-1 and J usage is TRBJ2-3, with 8 nucleotides matching TRBD2. The CDR3 covers 14 residues. Germline lookup yields CDR1 MNHNS and CDR2 SASEGT. CDR3 nucleotide sequence: TGTGCCACCCGTATCGGGGGGGGCACAGATAAGCAGTATTTT. Its translation is CATRIGGGTDKQYF.

This clonotype was detected a few times. V and J are TRBV12-3 or TRBV12-4 and TRBJ2-2; D is unresolved. The CDR3 has 14 amino acids. Deletions cut 6 bases from V and 0 bases from J, with 8 bases between. Here the CDR3 DNA reads TGTGCCAGCAGAAAAATAGCGAACACCGGGGAGCTGTTTTTT. Translated: CASRKIANTGELFF.

The genes are TRBV12-3 or TRBV12-4 and TRBJ1-3; no clear D gene. CDR3 length equals 16 residues. Trimming pared 4 bases from V and 3 bases from J, leaving 16 bases between. CDR3 region: CASSSEVTGSGNTIYF. For the CDR3, the DNA is TGTGCCAGCAGTTCGGAGGTGACGGGCAGTGGAAACACCATATATTTT.

This clonotype was counted a few times. The V gene is TRBV2, the J gene TRBJ2-1; 7 bases are a match to TRBD1. The CDR3 totals 16 residues. The germline V gene has CDR1 SNHLY and CDR2 FYNNEI. After removal of 6 bases from V and 1 base from J, the junction contained 9 bases not matched to a gene. The CDR3 is CASRKQGTSSYNEQFF. The CDR3 nucleotides read TGTGCCAGCAGAAAACAGGGGACCTCTTCCTACAATGAGCAGTTCTTC.

With respect to this clonotype: Mismatch with germline at one junction end may stem from a read error. The chain couples TRBV6-5 to TRBJ1-2; 8 bases are a match to TRBD1. Germline V gene data show CDR1 as MNHEY and CDR2 as SVGAGI. This CDR3 region has 14 residues. CDR3 sequence: CARSYGTGGGGYTF. CDR3 bases: TGTGCCAGAAGTTACGGGACAGGCGGCGGTGGCTACACCTTC.

The chain employs TRBV7-8 and TRBJ2-4; a possible D gene is TRBD2 (6 bases). Germline assignment: CDR1 SGHVS and CDR2 FQNEAQ. The CDR3 extends over 16 amino acids. V was pared by 2 bases and J by 1 base, with 12 bases between. The CDR3 DNA reads TGTGCCAGCAGCTTAAGGAGGGGCCTGGCCAAAAACATTCAGTACTTC. Its protein product is CASSLRRGLAKNIQYF.

The chain is built from TRBV7-3 and TRBJ2-1; possibly TRBD1 for D (6 bases). The length of the CDR3 is 18 residues. Germline assignment: CDR1 SGHTA and CDR2 FQGTGA. Trimming took off 5 bases at V and 6 bases at J, with 26 bases between the two ends. The CDR3 region is CASSQRFTGSSGVNEQFF. CDR3 DNA sequence: TGTGCCAGCAGCCAGCGTTTTACGGGGTCGTCAGGGGTCAATGAGCAGTTCTTC.

DNA for the CDR3: TGCAGTGCTAGATCACTAGCGCTGTACCAAGAGACCCAGTACTTC. It translates to CSARSLALYQETQYF. V gene TRBV20-1 combines with J gene TRBJ2-5; 7 bases are a match to TRBD2. The CDR3 sequence is 15 residues long. Germline assignment: CDR1 DFQATT and CDR2 SNEGSKA (reference sequence). Unmatched junction bases numbered 6, after V lost 2 bases and J lost 0 bases.

The chain recombines TRBV6-5 with TRBJ2-7, with a tentative D call TRBD2 (5 bases). There are 14 residues in the CDR3. The V end was cut by 4 bases, the J end by 3 bases, with 13 bases between. CDR1 is MNHEY and CDR2 is SVGAGI in the germline V gene. In nucleotides, the CDR3 is TGTGCCAGCAGTTGGAGGTTCGGAGACTACGAGCAGTACGTC. It is translated as CASSWRFGDYEQYV.

This clonotype appeared a few times. The chain recombines TRBV6-2 or TRBV6-3 with TRBJ1-2, with D maybe TRBD1 (5 bases). Trimming cost V 5 bases and J 8 bases, with 12 bases left between them. This CDR3 comprises 12 residues. Germline CDR1 is MNHEY and CDR2 is SVGEGT. CDR3 amino acids: CASSRGAEGYTF. The CDR3 DNA sequence: TGTGCCAGCAGTCGAGGGGCAGAGGGCTACACCTTC.

The table lists this clonotype with a few counts. V is TRBV7-9 and J is TRBJ2-1; 8 positions match TRBD2. J was trimmed by 2 bases and V by 4 bases; bases with no gene match: 4. CDR3 length equals 15 residues. CDR1 is SEHNR, CDR2 FQNEAQ, per germline (reference sequence). The CDR3 loop is CASSSHGGAYNEQFF. In DNA, the CDR3 is TGTGCCAGCAGCTCCCACGGGGGGGCCTACAATGAGCAGTTCTTC.

This clonotype has more than one count but fewer than ten. J is TRBJ1-1 and V is TRBV11-2; unclear D gene. The CDR3 has 13 amino acids. The germline V and J ends were trimmed by 0 bases and 3 bases, with 5 bases remaining between them. Germline values: CDR1 SGHAT, CDR2 FQNNGV. The CDR3 spells CASSLDRYTEAFF. CDR3 nucleotide sequence: TGTGCCAGCAGCTTAGATCGGTACACTGAAGCTTTCTTT.

In its sample, this clonotype was seen a few times. The chain recombines TRBV7-9 with TRBJ2-2, with 9 bases that match TRBD2. Germline values: CDR1 SEHNR, CDR2 FQNEAQ (reference sequence). This CDR3 spans 15 amino acids. With 5 bases clipped from V and 7 bases from J, the junction kept 8 bases outside the gene matches. The CDR3 coding sequence is TGTGCCAGCAGCCCACCGGGACTAGCAAGCGGGGAGCTGTTTTTT. Translating it yields CASSPPGLASGELFF.

V usage is TRBV20-1 and J usage is TRBJ2-7; 8 bases are shared with TRBD2. V was clipped by 3 bases and J by 7 bases; unmatched bases: 17. The germline V gene has CDR1 DFQATT and CDR2 SNEGSKA (reference sequence). The CDR3 contains 16 residues. CDR3 coding DNA: TGCAGTGCTAGTAGAGTGGGGACTAGGGGAGTTGAGGAGCAGTACTTC. It yields the protein CSASRVGTRGVEEQYF.

This clonotype was observed many times. This sequence joins TRBV7-9 and TRBJ1-4; D gene unclear. Trimming pared 1 base from V and 8 bases from J, leaving 11 bases between. The CDR3 consists of 14 residues. Germline lookup yields CDR1 SEHNR and CDR2 FQNEAQ (reference sequence). CDR3: CASSLVAGKEKLFF. CDR3 bases: TGTGCCAGCAGCTTAGTGGCGGGGAAAGAAAAACTGTTTTTT.

This clonotype has a count of ten or more. This sequence joins TRBV9 and TRBJ1-2; D possibly corresponds to TRBD1 (6 bases). Germline V gene sequence: CDR1 SGDLS, CDR2 YYNGEE. The CDR3 is 13 amino acids. Deletions cut 1 base from V and 3 bases from J, with 7 bases between. The CDR3 DNA reads as TGTGCCAGCAGCGTATCAGGGGACTATGGCTACACCTTC. It is translated as CASSVSGDYGYTF.

There are a few counts of this clonotype. The V and J genes are TRBV7-7 and TRBJ2-2; TRBD1 matches at 8 bases. The J segment lost 0 bases and the V segment lost 7 bases, leaving 4 bases of the junction unmatched. Germline V gene data show CDR1 as SSHAT and CDR2 as FNYEAQ (reference sequence). The CDR3 covers 15 residues. CDR3 residues: CASTPDRANTGELFF. CDR3 nucleotides: TGTGCCAGCACGCCGGACAGGGCGAACACCGGGGAGCTGTTTTTT.

In this sample, this clonotype turned up a few times. The chain carries TRBV5-4 and TRBJ2-3; D assignment may be TRBD1 or TRBD2 (7 bases each). This CDR3 is 13 amino acids long. The ends were cut back, 6 bases at V and 5 bases at J, with 13 bases in the middle. Germline V gives CDR1 SGHNT, CDR2 YYREEE (reference sequence). Here the CDR3 DNA reads TGTGCCAGCAACGGCAGGGGGGGAGATACGCAGTATTTT. Amino acid sequence: CASNGRGGDTQYF. Looking up the rest from reference TRBV5-4 and TRBJ2-3 gives the full variable domain: ETGVTQSPTHLIKTRGQQVTLRCSSQSGHNTVSWYQQALGQGPQFIFQYYREEENGRGNFPPRFSGLQFPNYSSELNVNALELDDSALYLCASNGRGGDTQYFGPGTRLTVL.